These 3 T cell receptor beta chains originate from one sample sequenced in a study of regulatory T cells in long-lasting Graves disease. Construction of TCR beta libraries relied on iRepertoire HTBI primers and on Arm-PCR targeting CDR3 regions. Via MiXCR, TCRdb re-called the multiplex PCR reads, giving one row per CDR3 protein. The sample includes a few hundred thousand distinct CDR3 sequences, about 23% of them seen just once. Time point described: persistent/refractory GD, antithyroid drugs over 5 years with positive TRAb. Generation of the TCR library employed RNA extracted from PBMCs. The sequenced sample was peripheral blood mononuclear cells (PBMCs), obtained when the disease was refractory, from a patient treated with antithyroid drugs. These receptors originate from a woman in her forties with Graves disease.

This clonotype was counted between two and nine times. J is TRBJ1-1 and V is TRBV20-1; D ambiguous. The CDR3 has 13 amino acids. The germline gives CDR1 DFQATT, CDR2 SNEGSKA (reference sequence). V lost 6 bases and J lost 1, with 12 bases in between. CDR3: CSALTDANTEAFF. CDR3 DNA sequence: TGCAGTGCCCTCACGGACGCGAACACTGAAGCTTTCTTT.

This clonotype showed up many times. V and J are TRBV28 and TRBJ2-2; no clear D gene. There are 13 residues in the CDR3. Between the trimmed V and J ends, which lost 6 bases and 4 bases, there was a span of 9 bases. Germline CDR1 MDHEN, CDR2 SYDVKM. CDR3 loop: CASRRPPTGELFF. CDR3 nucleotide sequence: TGTGCCAGCAGGAGACCCCCCACCGGGGAGCTGTTTTTT.

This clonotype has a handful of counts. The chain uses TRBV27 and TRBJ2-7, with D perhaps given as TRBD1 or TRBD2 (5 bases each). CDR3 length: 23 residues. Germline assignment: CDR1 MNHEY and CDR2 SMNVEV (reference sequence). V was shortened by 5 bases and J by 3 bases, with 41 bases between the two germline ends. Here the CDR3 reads CASSQGRGGPPIRWSTPIYEQYF. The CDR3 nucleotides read TGTGCCAGCAGTCAGGGACGGGGTGGGCCCCCCATCAGATGGAGCACTCCTATCTACGAGCAGTACTTC.